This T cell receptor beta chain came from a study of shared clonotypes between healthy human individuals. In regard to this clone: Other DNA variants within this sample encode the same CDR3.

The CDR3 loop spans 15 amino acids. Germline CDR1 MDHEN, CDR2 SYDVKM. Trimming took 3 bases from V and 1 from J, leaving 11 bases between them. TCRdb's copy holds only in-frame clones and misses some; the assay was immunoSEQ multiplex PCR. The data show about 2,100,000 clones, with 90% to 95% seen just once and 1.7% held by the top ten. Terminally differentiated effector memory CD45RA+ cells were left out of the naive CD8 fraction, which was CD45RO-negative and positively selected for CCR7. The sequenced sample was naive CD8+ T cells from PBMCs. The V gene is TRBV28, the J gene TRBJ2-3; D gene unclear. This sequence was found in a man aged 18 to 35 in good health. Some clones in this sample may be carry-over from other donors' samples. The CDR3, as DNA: TGTGCCAGCAGTTTGTTGGTCAGAGGCACAGATACGCAGTATTTT. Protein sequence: CASSLLVRGTDTQYF.